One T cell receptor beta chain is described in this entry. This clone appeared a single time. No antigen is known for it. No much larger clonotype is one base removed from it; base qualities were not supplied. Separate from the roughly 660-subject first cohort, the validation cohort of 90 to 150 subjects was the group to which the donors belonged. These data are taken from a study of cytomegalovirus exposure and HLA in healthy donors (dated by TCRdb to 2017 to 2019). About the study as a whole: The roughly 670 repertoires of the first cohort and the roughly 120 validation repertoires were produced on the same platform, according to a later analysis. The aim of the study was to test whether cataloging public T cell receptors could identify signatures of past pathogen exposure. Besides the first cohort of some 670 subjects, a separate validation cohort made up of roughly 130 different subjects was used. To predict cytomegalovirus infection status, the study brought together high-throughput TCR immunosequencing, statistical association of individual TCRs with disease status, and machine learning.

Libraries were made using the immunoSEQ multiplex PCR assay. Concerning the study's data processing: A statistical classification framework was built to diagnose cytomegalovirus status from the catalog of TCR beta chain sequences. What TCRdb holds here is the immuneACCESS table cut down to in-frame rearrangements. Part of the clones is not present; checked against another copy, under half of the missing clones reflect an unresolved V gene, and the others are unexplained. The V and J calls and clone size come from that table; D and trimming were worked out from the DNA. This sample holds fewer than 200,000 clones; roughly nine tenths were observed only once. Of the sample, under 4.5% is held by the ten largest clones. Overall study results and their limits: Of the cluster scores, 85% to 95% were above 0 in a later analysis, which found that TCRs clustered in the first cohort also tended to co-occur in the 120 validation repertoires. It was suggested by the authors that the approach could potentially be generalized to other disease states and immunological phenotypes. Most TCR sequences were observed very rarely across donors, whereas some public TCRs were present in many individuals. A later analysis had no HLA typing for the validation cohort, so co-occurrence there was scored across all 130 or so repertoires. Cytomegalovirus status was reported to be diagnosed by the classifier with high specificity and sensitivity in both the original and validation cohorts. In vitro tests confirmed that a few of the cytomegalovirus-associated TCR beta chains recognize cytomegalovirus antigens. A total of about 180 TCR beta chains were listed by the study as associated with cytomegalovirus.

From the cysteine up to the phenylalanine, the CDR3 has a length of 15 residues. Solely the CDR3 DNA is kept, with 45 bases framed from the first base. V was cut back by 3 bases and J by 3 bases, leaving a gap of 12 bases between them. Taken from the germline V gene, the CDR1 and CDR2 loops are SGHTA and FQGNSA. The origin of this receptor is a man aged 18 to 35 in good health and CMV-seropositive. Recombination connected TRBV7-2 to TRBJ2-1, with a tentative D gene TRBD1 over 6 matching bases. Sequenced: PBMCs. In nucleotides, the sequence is TGTGCCAGCAGCTTGGGACAACTTAACTACAATGAGCAGTTCTTC. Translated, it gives CASSLGQLNYNEQFF.